The rows below give T cell receptor beta chains drawn from one sample of a study of shared T cell receptors in the human thymus. The data were produced by immunoSEQ multiplex PCR, yet TCRdb's version contains in-frame clones alone and is incomplete. The table lists just under 550,000 clones, 75% to 80% of them singletons. This sample was shared with a second study, whose subject was human thymus T cells.

The sample comprised thymocytes. These receptors were obtained from a boy under two years old with a congenital heart defect. Both conserved end residues are part of each CDR3.

TRBJ1-2	TRBV10-3	CAISESSGESNYGYTF
TRBJ2-1	TRBV15	CATSRYTSNEQFF
TRBJ2-6	TRBV15	CATRSRTSGANVLTF
TRBJ2-7	TRBV4-3	CASSQDRSDEQYF
TRBJ2-5	TRBV9	CASSPRGAQQYF
TRBJ1-4	TRBV5-6	CASSPQRLDRGEKLFF
TRBJ1-2	TRBV29-1	CSASKEGDYGYTF
NA	TRBV4-3	CASSAWVAVGEQYF
TRBJ2-3	TRBV25-1	CASSDSDRESTDTQYF
TRBJ2-1	TRBV6-4	CASSGLAGVEQFF
TRBJ2-1	TRBV27	CASSLQTGVDEQFF
TRBJ2-5	TRBV2	CASSEWAESGRCQETQYF
TRBJ1-1	TRBV14	CASSQRGCTEAFF
TRBJ2-7	TRBV30	CAWSVTPPDYPVIYEQYF
TRBJ2-7	TRBV5-8	CASSLGRGDRECEQYF
TRBJ2-1	TRBV4-1	CASSQGPRGWVSYNEQFF
TRBJ2-1	TRBV29-1	CSVVMEWREGGEQFF
TRBJ2-4	TRBV11-3	CASSLPGDGDIQYF
TRBJ2-7	TRBV27	CASSPDRGRRYEQYF
TRBJ1-4	TRBV28	CASRPGTGYEKLFF
TRBJ2-3	TRBV4-1	CASSQVAGPPSPDTQYF
TRBJ2-3	TRBV15	CATSSLPGTRGRTSGTQYF
TRBJ1-3	TRBV25-1	CASSEPKGRGNTIYF
TRBJ1-4	TRBV28	CASSLRQGAREKLFF
TRBJ2-5	TRBV7-7	CASSLRDRVGETQYF
TRBJ2-5	TRBV28	CATSREYKETQYF
TRBJ2-7	TRBV5-1	CASSFGVSGDGRSYEQYF
TRBJ2-2	TRBV6-4	CATPTSGSTTSTGELFF
TRBJ2-7	TRBV7-9	CASSVDRLNYEQYF
TRBJ2-1	TRBV5-4	CASSPRTLLATSYNEQFF
TRBJ1-2	TRBV6-4	CASSAETGGLNYGYTF
TRBJ1-1	TRBV18	CASSPASAEAFF
TRBJ2-1	TRBV7-6	CASSLVPKSSYNEQFF
TRBJ2-2	TRBV28	CASSLTGELFF
TRBJ2-5	TRBV4-3	CASSQVAGTGETQYF
TRBJ2-5	TRBV15	CATSYRVGLGKETQYF